These T cell receptor beta chains were read from a single sample in a study of beta chain features in type 1 diabetes. Using immunoSEQ multiplex PCR, the repertoire was profiled, and TCRdb retains in-frame clones only, with some absent. Counted here are fewer than 550,000 clones, 9.5% to 12% occurring once; the ten biggest clones make up more than 0.045%. Sample: naive CD4+ T cells from blood. Every receptor here comes from a young woman in good health. Both conserved end residues are part of each CDR3. Each record gives: D gene, J gene, V gene, clone size, CDR3 protein, CDR3 DNA. A D gene is named only where the DNA matches it firmly. Some rows have no size entry. The others give once, few or many, or a class for an expanded clone.

>TRBD1|TRBJ2-5|TRBV7-9|.
CASSPRAGGQETQYF
TGTGCCAGCAGCCCGCGGGCAGGGGGCCAAGAGACCCAGTACTTC
>.|TRBJ1-3|TRBV30|few
CACKIGNSGNTIYF
TGTGCCTGTAAAATCGGAAACTCTGGAAACACCATATATTTT
>.|TRBJ2-6|TRBV15|few
CATSRVDSAVGANVLTF
TGTGCCACCAGCAGAGTGGACAGTGCGGTTGGGGCCAACGTCCTGACTTTC
>TRBD1|TRBJ2-1|TRBV10-3|few
CASLGGLSYNEQFF
TGTGCCAGTTTAGGGGGCCTCTCCTACAATGAGCAGTTCTTC
>TRBD1|TRBJ2-2|TRBV7-2|few
CASRRTGQGTAGELFF
TGTGCCAGCAGGCGTACGGGACAGGGGACCGCCGGGGAGCTGTTTTTT
>TRBD2|TRBJ2-7|TRBV5-4|few
CASSSTSGGPYEQYF
TGTGCCAGCAGTTCCACTAGCGGGGGACCCTACGAGCAGTACTTC
>.|TRBJ2-7|TRBV9|.
CASSVDSRPYEQYF
TGTGCCAGCAGCGTAGATAGTAGGCCCTACGAGCAGTACTTC
>.|TRBJ2-3|TRBV15|few
CATSRYSDTQYF
TGTGCCACCAGCAGGTACTCGGATACGCAGTATTTT
>.|TRBJ2-1|TRBV7-2|few
CASSLGSSTEQFF
TGTGCCAGCAGCTTAGGTAGTAGTACTGAGCAGTTCTTC
>.|TRBJ2-2|TRBV9|.
CASSVTGSGTGELFF
TGTGCCAGCAGCGTAACAGGGAGTGGCACCGGGGAGCTGTTTTTT
>TRBD1|TRBJ2-3|TRBV28|few
CASSLRQGTQYF
TGTGCCAGCAGCCTCAGACAGGGAACGCAGTATTTT
>.|TRBJ2-5|TRBV27|few
CASSLAPFLTQYF
TGTGCCAGCAGTTTGGCGCCGTTTTTGACCCAGTACTTC
>.|TRBJ1-2|TRBV2|.
CASTRNPAF
TGTGCCAGCACCAGGAACCCAGCCTTC
>.|TRBJ2-5|TRBV5-4|.
CASSFIGQLGETQYF
TGTGCCAGCAGCTTCATCGGACAGTTAGGAGAGACCCAGTACTTC
>.|TRBJ2-5|TRBV7-6|.
CASSHWRETQYF
TGTGCCAGCAGCCATTGGAGGGAGACCCAGTACTTC
>.|TRBJ2-1|TRBV7-3|few
CASSSPGIRDEQFF
TGTGCCAGCAGCTCTCCCGGGATACGGGATGAGCAGTTCTTC
>TRBD1|TRBJ1-5|TRBV7-9|.
CASSEGTGTQPQHF
TGTGCCAGCAGCGAGGGGACAGGGACGCAGCCCCAGCATTTT
>TRBD2|TRBJ2-1|TRBV7-2|.
CASSKTSGGSRSYNEQFF
TGTGCCAGCAGCAAAACTAGCGGGGGAAGTCGTTCCTACAATGAGCAGTTCTTC
>.|TRBJ2-5|TRBV7-3|few
CASSTRQATIETQYF
TGTGCCAGCAGCACTAGACAGGCAACTATAGAGACCCAGTACTTC
>.|TRBJ2-7|TRBV5-1|.
CASSLEGFGYEQYF
TGCGCCAGCAGCTTGGAGGGGTTTGGCTACGAGCAGTACTTC
>.|TRBJ1-2|TRBV5-1|few
CASSLGLNYGYTF
TGCGCCAGCAGCTTGGGGTTGAACTATGGCTACACCTTC
>.|TRBJ2-4|TRBV27|few
CASSLSASGKNIQYF
TGTGCCAGCAGTTTATCAGCTTCGGGCAAAAACATTCAGTACTTC
>TRBD1|TRBJ1-4|TRBV30|.
CAWSAQGGTNEKLFF
TGTGCCTGGAGTGCGCAGGGGGGAACTAATGAAAAACTGTTTTTT
>.|TRBJ2-5|TRBV7-9|.
CASRSPGGGYETQYF
TGTGCCAGCAGATCGCCAGGCGGGGGCTATGAGACCCAGTACTTC
>.|TRBJ1-4|TRBV9|few
CASSVGGVTNEKLFF
TGTGCCAGCAGCGTAGGGGGAGTTACTAATGAAAAACTGTTTTTT
>.|TRBJ2-7|TRBV7-8|.
CASSLRDGYEQYF
TGTGCCAGCAGCCTCCGGGATGGGTACGAGCAGTACTTC
>TRBD1|TRBJ2-5|TRBV30|few
CAWGTGGKKTQYF
TGTGCCTGGGGGACAGGGGGGAAGAAGACCCAGTACTTC
>.|TRBJ2-3|TRBV29-1|few
CSVEGRGPDTQYF
TGCAGCGTTGAGGGCAGGGGTCCAGATACGCAGTATTTT
>TRBD1|TRBJ1-5|TRBV30|.
CAWSTGPNQPQHF
TGTGCCTGGTCGACAGGGCCAAATCAGCCCCAGCATTTT
>.|TRBJ2-6|TRBV7-3|.
CASSPRQGKSSGANVLTF
TGTGCCAGCAGCCCACGGCAGGGTAAATCATCTGGGGCCAACGTCCTGACTTTC
>.|TRBJ2-2|TRBV7-2|.
CASSFTIGTGELFF
TGTGCCAGCAGCTTTACTATTGGCACCGGGGAGCTGTTTTTT
>TRBD1|TRBJ2-5|TRBV5-6|.
CASSARGQQETQYF
TGTGCCAGCAGCGCTAGGGGACAGCAAGAGACCCAGTACTTC